This T cell receptor (beta chain) comes out of a study of T cell responses to AZD1222 COVID-19 vaccine (dated by TCRdb to the early 2020s). For the wider study: AZD1222 recipients whose second dose came at about 4 weeks and those whose second dose came at about 12 weeks were combined into one group, since spike-specific TCR depth and breadth did not differ between the two schedules. TCR sequencing covered fewer than 250 trial participants: 207 given two doses of AZD1222 and 26 given two doses of MenACWY control vaccine. Trial participants were enrolled into age subgroups of 18-55, 56-69 and 70-plus years, which contained about 150, 27 and 61 TCR-sequenced participants, respectively. Results the study describes overall, beyond this receptor: Conclusions about previously exposed vaccinees are limited because only five to seven AZD1222 recipients were SARS-CoV-2 seropositive at baseline. Because no day 14 peak-response samples were available, the repertoires could be characterized only after the peak T cell response. Participants were mostly white British, with more females than males. The authors suggested clonal diversity may have been underestimated. Reportedly, close to half of the unique spike-specific TCRs recognized epitopes lying outside the regions that are mutated in the B.1.351 and B.1.1.7 variants. Vaccine-associated CD4 TCRs spanned the whole spike protein, with dominant responses in regions 160-218 and 743-854. The 56-69-year group was small, and its depth increase did not reach significance, likely because of low power. After two AZD1222 doses, both the breadth and the depth of spike-specific TCRs were significantly higher than at day 0 and than in MenACWY recipients.

According to the germline V gene, CDR1 reads MDHEN and CDR2 reads SYDVKM. The cysteine opens and the phenylalanine closes a CDR3 of 13 amino acids. The only DNA kept is the CDR3, 39 bases in frame from the first base. Between the V and J ends, shortened by 3 bases and 8 bases respectively, the junction contains 10 bases. In the case of this clone: Its antigen remains unidentified. There are no base qualities to consult, and no much larger clone falls within one base.

Explained via the paper, the time point label denotes: baseline before first vaccination. Vaccinee samples were obtained from the UK trials COV001 and COV002, which included a single-blind randomized controlled phase 2/3 trial of AZD1222 (ChAdOx1 nCoV-19) in healthy adults. For TCRbeta chain sequencing, PBMC samples were collected from trial participants at day 0 and at day 28 after the second dose. The CDR3 regions of human TCRbeta chains were subjected to immunosequencing. The original pipeline was this. TCRs in the repertoires were matched against a reference library of SARS-CoV-2-specific TCRs that had been generated with the MIRA antigen-specificity platform. Breadth was defined as the fraction of unique TCRs that were SARS-CoV-2-associated, and depth was defined as the fraction of total T cells that were SARS-CoV-2-associated. Using the MIRA data, each spike-specific TCR was assigned both to the spike region to which the TCR was reactive and to a CD4 or CD8 class. Log10-transformed breadth and depth values were compared by one-way ANOVA with Sidak's multiple comparisons tests. In TCRdb, the immuneACCESS table is reduced to in-frame sequences with V and J assigned. These tables do not hold every clone; where another copy was compared, an unresolved V gene accounts for under half, and the others remain unexplained. The DNA was the basis for D and trimming; V, J and clone size are from that table. Present in this sample are approximately 82,000 clones, 90% of which were seen just once. The ten largest clones represent roughly 5% of the sample.

The receptor's source is an adult in good health. The sample here was peripheral blood, taken on day 0 of AZD1222 vaccination. The rearranged chain carries TRBV28 and TRBJ1-4, with an unclear D gene assignment. The CDR3 corresponds to CASSFGRIEKLFF. The nucleotide sequence reads as follows: TGTGCCAGCAGTTTCGGACGGATAGAAAAACTGTTTTTT.